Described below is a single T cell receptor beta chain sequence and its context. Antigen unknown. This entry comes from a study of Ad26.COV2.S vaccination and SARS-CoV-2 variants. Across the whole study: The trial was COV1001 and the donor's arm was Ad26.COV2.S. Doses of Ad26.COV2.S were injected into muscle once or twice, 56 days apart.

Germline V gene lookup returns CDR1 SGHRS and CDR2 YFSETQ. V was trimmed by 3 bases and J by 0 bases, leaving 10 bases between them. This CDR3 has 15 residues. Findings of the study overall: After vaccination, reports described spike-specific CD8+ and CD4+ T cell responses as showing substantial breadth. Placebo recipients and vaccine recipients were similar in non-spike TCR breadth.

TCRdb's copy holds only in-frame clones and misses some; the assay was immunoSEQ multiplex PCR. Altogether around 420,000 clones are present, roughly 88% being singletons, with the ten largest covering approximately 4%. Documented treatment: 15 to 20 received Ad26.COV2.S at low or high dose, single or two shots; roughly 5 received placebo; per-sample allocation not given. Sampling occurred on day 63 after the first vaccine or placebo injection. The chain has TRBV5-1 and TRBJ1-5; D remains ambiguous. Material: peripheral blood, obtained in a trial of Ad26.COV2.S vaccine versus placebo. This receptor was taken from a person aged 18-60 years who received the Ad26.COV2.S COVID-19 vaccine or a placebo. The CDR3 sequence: CASSSAQLSNQPQHF. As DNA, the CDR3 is TGCGCCAGCAGCTCCGCCCAGCTTAGCAATCAGCCCCAGCATTTT.